This TCR beta chain was sequenced for a study of radiation and T cells in renal cell carcinoma. Time point given: blood 2 weeks post-SBRT. Treatment defined: 15 Gy SBRT to primary tumor, nephrectomy 4 weeks later. The patient's renal cell carcinoma had clear cell pathology. From germline, CDR1 is MNHNS and CDR2 SASEGT. This CDR3 has 14 residues. The V gene end was trimmed by 4 bases and the J gene end by 10 bases; junction bases not matched to a gene: 8. Assay used: immunoSEQ multiplex PCR; TCRdb lists only in-frame clones, some missing. This table has about 150,000 clones, about 91% appearing once. The chain combines TRBV6-1 with TRBJ2-1; 9 nucleotides align to TRBD2. The sequence was obtained from a woman aged 45-60 years with renal cell carcinoma. The sample consisted of blood, taken from a patient whose treatment included radiotherapy and nephrectomy. CDR3 region: CASSGGGGPGEQFF. The CDR3 DNA is TGTGCCAGCAGTGGCGGGGGGGGGCCGGGAGAGCAGTTCTTC.